Included here is one T cell receptor beta chain sequence, with context. This entry is derived from a study of shared clonotypes between healthy human individuals. Repertoires were generated with immunoSEQ multiplex PCR, while TCRdb's copy carries only in-frame clones and drops some. Here the sample spans more than 2,000,000 clones, more than 90% being singletons. Sequenced input: naive CD4+ T cells sorted from blood. Subset of the sample: CD45RA+ positively selected. This TCR came from a man aged 18 to 30 in good health.

This CDR3 reads CASSPWVDTGELFF. In nucleotides, the CDR3 is TGTGCCAGCAGCCCCTGGGTAGACACCGGGGAGCTGTTTTTT. The V call is TRBV11-2, the J call TRBJ2-2, with D uncertain. CDR3 length: 14 residues. The ends were cut back, 5 bases at V and 3 bases at J, with 10 bases in the middle. CDR1 is SGHAT and CDR2 is FQNNGV in the germline V gene. The entire variable domain, with the rest obtained from reference TRBV11-2 and TRBJ2-2, is as follows: EAGVAQSPRYKIIEKRQSVAFWCNPISGHATLYWYQQILGQGPKLLIQFQNNGVVDDSQLPKDRFSAERLKGVDSTLKIQPAKLEDSAVYLCASSPWVDTGELFFGEGSRLTVL.